One sample yielded the 29 T cell receptor beta chains listed below, sequenced in a study of T cells after yellow fever vaccination (dated by TCRdb to the late 2010s). Libraries were built with 5' RACE. Sequencing took place on an Illumina NovaSeq 6000. TCRdb passed the public sequencing reads through fastp at Q25 and MiXCR, retaining productive beta sequences. Entries that share a CDR3 protein sequence are merged under the most common genes and DNA. The sample table holds 350,000 to 450,000 distinct CDR3 sequences, of which about 17% were seen once. Roughly a sixth of the sample goes to the ten largest clones. This specimen's treatment or condition label, interpreted: live attenuated yellow fever vaccine strain. This sample comprised PBMCs, obtained before the yellow fever booster vaccination. The receptors here all came from a man aged 18 to 30 who received the YFV17D yellow fever vaccine.

The chain uses TRBV5-1 and TRBJ2-3; TRBD2 aligns across 9 bases. Germline V lookup: CDR1 SGHRS, CDR2 YFSETQ. The CDR3 is made up of 16 amino acids. V lost 4 bases to trimming and J lost 3 bases; unmatched junction nucleotides: 9. The DNA for the CDR3 is TGCGCCAGCAGCGCCGGCGGCGGGGGGGCAACAGATACGCAGTATTTT. Its protein product is CASSAGGGGATDTQYF. Together with reference TRBV5-1 and TRBJ2-3, the CDR3 gives the full variable domain: KAGVTQTPRYLIKTRGQQVTLSCSPISGHRSVSWYQQTPGQGLQFLFEYFSETQRNKGNFPGRFSGRQFSNSRSEMNVSTLELGDSALYLCASSAGGGGATDTQYFGPGTRLTVL.

This clonotype was observed a few times. The rearrangement uses TRBV7-2 and TRBJ2-3, with 9 nucleotides matching TRBD2. The germline CDR1 and CDR2 sequences are SGHTA and FQGNSA. Trimming at V came to 4 bases and at J to 6 bases, leaving 8 bases not matched to a gene. The CDR3 is made up of 15 amino acids. This CDR3 reads CASSYTRGGPDTQYF. The CDR3 region has the DNA TGTGCCAGCAGCTATACGCGGGGGGGCCCGGATACGCAGTATTTT.

The CDR3 reads CASSLDTSGGTGELFF. Written as DNA, the CDR3 is TGTGCCAGCAGCTTAGATACTAGCGGGGGAACCGGGGAGCTGTTTTTT. The chain has TRBV7-8 and TRBJ2-2; 11 bases line up with TRBD2. Losses at the gene ends were 1 base for V and 5 bases for J; bases not matched to a gene: 3. The V gene's germline CDR1 is SGHVS and CDR2 FQNEAQ. The CDR3 has 16 residues.

The gene calls are TRBV5-1 and TRBJ1-5; D is unresolved. Looked up from germline, CDR1 is SGHRS and CDR2 is YFSETQ. This CDR3 is built from 15 residues. V was trimmed by 0 bases and J by 3 bases, leaving 10 bases between them. CDR3 loop: CASSLDSTSNQPQHF. The CDR3 coding sequence is TGCGCCAGCAGCTTGGACTCTACTTCCAATCAGCCCCAGCATTTT.

The chain has TRBV28 and TRBJ2-5; 9 nucleotides agree with TRBD1. Trimming cost V 10 bases and J 5 bases; bases outside gene matches: 8. Germline loops: CDR1 MDHEN, CDR2 SYDVKM. This CDR3 is 13 amino acids long. CDR3 in DNA: TGTGCCACCACAGGGGGCCTCGGGGAGACCCAGTACTTC. Its translation is CATTGGLGETQYF.

J is TRBJ2-4 and V is TRBV29-1; 7 bases are a match to TRBD1. The germline CDR1 and CDR2 sequences are SQVTM and ANQGSEA. The CDR3 contains 13 residues. The junction had 8 bases not matched to a gene; V was cut back by 6 bases and J by 6 bases. Here the CDR3 reads CSVLRDSVNIQYF. CDR3 nucleotide sequence: TGCAGCGTCCTCCGGGACAGCGTAAACATTCAGTACTTC.

J is TRBJ2-3 and V is TRBV29-1; the D gene is possibly TRBD1 (5 bases). The germline gives CDR1 SQVTM, CDR2 ANQGSEA. CDR3 length: 12 amino acids. The CDR3 reads CSAGAVTDTQYF. In nucleotides, the CDR3 is TGCAGTGCTGGGGCTGTCACAGATACGCAGTATTTT.

Ten or more counts support this clonotype. This chain uses TRBV12-3 or TRBV12-4 with TRBJ2-7; tentative D call: TRBD2 (6 bases). There are 14 residues in the CDR3. V was shortened by 5 bases and J by 3 bases, with 14 bases between the two germline ends. CDR3 protein: CASSKGLLDYEQYF. CDR3 sequence (DNA): TGTGCCAGCAGTAAGGGACTCCTAGACTACGAGCAGTACTTC.

Ten or more counts support this clonotype. The V and J genes are TRBV27 and TRBJ1-5, with 8 positions matching TRBD1. The CDR3 is 19 amino acids. CDR1 MNHEY and CDR2 SMNVEV come from the germline V gene (reference sequence). Unmatched junction bases numbered 24, after V lost 7 bases and J lost 7 bases. The CDR3 loop is CASKPSAGQGFSGWQPQHF. The CDR3, as DNA: TGTGCCAGCAAACCAAGCGCCGGACAGGGTTTTTCCGGGTGGCAGCCCCAGCATTTT.

V is TRBV5-1 and J is TRBJ1-2; the D gene is possibly TRBD1 (5 bases). This CDR3 spans 16 amino acids. Germline-derived CDR1 and CDR2 are SGHRS and YFSETQ. Trimming stripped 2 bases from V and 1 base from J, with 15 bases between. The DNA of the CDR3 is TGCGCCAGCAGCTTTAATTCGGGACGGTATAACTATGGCTACACCTTC. Its protein is CASSFNSGRYNYGYTF.

This clonotype was detected ten times or more. CDR3 DNA: TGCAGTGCTAGAGATCCTCGCGGGCCCATCTTCGGGGAGCTGTTTTTT. Its protein product is CSARDPRGPIFGELFF. The genes are TRBV20-1 and TRBJ2-2, with D tentatively TRBD2 (5 bases). With 0 bases removed from V and 7 bases from J, the gap between germline ends came to 18 bases. The CDR3 covers 16 residues. In germline, CDR1 is DFQATT, CDR2 SNEGSKA (reference sequence).

CDR3: CASSYDEPAAFGSYNEQFF. The CDR3 DNA follows: TGTGCCAGCAGTTACGACGAGCCGGCGGCTTTTGGGTCCTACAATGAGCAGTTCTTC. The chain is built from TRBV6-2 or TRBV6-3 and TRBJ2-1; D remains unclear. The V gene's germline CDR1 is MNHEY and CDR2 SVGEGT. Trimming took off 2 bases at V and 1 base at J, with 21 bases between the two ends. This CDR3 comprises 19 residues.

This clonotype was seen a few times. V gene TRBV5-1 combines with J gene TRBJ2-2, with D maybe TRBD2 (5 bases). The CDR3 loop spans 15 amino acids. The V gene's germline CDR1 is SGHRS and CDR2 YFSETQ. Trimming shortened V by 4 bases and J by 3 bases, and 13 bases separated the two germline ends. The CDR3: CASSREGPHTGELFF. The DNA for the CDR3 is TGCGCCAGCAGCCGGGAAGGGCCTCACACCGGGGAGCTGTTTTTT.

The table lists this clonotype with a few counts. The rearrangement uses TRBV29-1 and TRBJ2-7; no reliable D call. V lost 3 bases, J lost 0 bases, and 6 bases lay in between. Germline lookup yields CDR1 SQVTM and CDR2 ANQGSEA. CDR3 length: 12 residues. The CDR3 nucleotides read TGCAGCGTTGAGGTCGACTCCTACGAGCAGTACTTC. The encoded protein is CSVEVDSYEQYF.

This clonotype appeared a few times. The rearrangement joins TRBV20-1 to TRBJ2-5, with D uncertain. Germline loops: CDR1 DFQATT, CDR2 SNEGSKA (reference sequence). This CDR3 has 13 residues. V was shortened by 0 bases and J by 4 bases, with 9 bases between the two germline ends. In DNA, the CDR3 is TGCAGTGCTAGAGATCTGGGCTCAGAGACCCAGTACTTC. It codes for CSARDLGSETQYF.

The chain is built from TRBV15 and TRBJ2-7; the match to TRBD1 covers 7 bases. Unmatched junction bases numbered 7, after V lost 5 bases and J lost 3 bases. CDR1 and CDR2 from the germline V gene are LNHNV and YYDKDF (reference sequence). This CDR3 is 14 amino acids long. In DNA, the CDR3 is TGTGCCACCAGCCGATCCAGGGGGATCTACGAGCAGTACTTC. It codes for CATSRSRGIYEQYF. The full variable domain, with the rest looked up from reference TRBV15 and TRBJ2-7, is DAMVIQNPRYQVTQFGKPVTLSCSQTLNHNVMYWYQQKSSQAPKLLFHYYDKDFNNEADTPDNFQSRRPNTSFCFLDIRSPGLGDTAMYLCATSRSRGIYEQYFGPGTRLTVT.

This clonotype was recorded a few times. The gene calls are TRBV6-2 or TRBV6-3 and TRBJ2-1; D is undetermined. V gave up 2 bases and J gave up 6 bases, with 5 bases separating them. The CDR3 is made up of 12 amino acids. The germline CDR1 and CDR2 sequences are MNHEY and SVGEGT. Here the CDR3 reads CASSYVGNEQFF. CDR3 sequence (DNA): TGTGCCAGCAGTTACGTCGGCAATGAGCAGTTCTTC.

The rearrangement links TRBV6-6 to TRBJ1-5; D is undetermined. The CDR3 loop spans 17 amino acids. Between the trimmed V and J ends, which lost 2 bases and 1 base, there was a span of 15 bases. CDR1 and CDR2 (germline): MNHNY, SVGAGI (reference sequence). DNA of the CDR3: TGTGCCAGCAGTTACCAGGCGGGAGTAGGGAGCAATCAGCCCCAGCATTTT. As protein: CASSYQAGVGSNQPQHF.

V and J are TRBV28 and TRBJ2-3; D gene ambiguous. This CDR3 has 14 amino acids. From germline, CDR1 is MDHEN and CDR2 SYDVKM. V was clipped by 4 bases and J by 8 bases, with 16 bases between them. The CDR3 DNA sequence: TGTGCCAGCAGTTGGGGATCCCCCTGGGGTACGCAGTATTTT. Amino acid sequence: CASSWGSPWGTQYF. The variable domain in full, with the rest retrieved from reference TRBV28 and TRBJ2-3, is DVKVTQSSRYLVKRTGEKVFLECVQDMDHENMFWYRQDPGLGLRLIYFSYDVKMKEKGDIPEGYSVSREKKERFSLILESASTNQTSMYLCASSWGSPWGTQYFGPGTRLTVL.

The V call is TRBV6-6, the J call TRBJ2-7, with 7 bases aligning to TRBD2. V shed 7 bases and J 6 bases; nucleotides not matched to a gene: 15. Germline CDR1 reads MNHNY; CDR2 reads SVGAGI (reference sequence). CDR3 size: 15 residues. CDR3 region: CASISSWERGLEQYF. CDR3 coding DNA: TGTGCCAGCATCTCATCATGGGAGCGGGGCCTCGAGCAGTACTTC.

This clonotype was counted ten times or more. The chain links TRBV20-1 to TRBJ1-2; D gene unclear. CDR1 DFQATT and CDR2 SNEGSKA come from the germline V gene (reference sequence). The length of the CDR3 is 13 residues. V was clipped by 6 bases and J by 3 bases, with 14 bases between them. The CDR3 loop reads CSALRTDYYGYTF. DNA of the CDR3: TGCAGTGCGCTTCGGACGGACTACTATGGCTACACCTTC.

This clonotype appeared many times. V is TRBV18 and J is TRBJ2-5; no firm D call. The CDR3 contains 13 residues. Germline values: CDR1 KGHSH, CDR2 LQKENI. The V and J ends lost 1 base and 3 bases respectively, with 6 bases between them. The CDR3 DNA reads as TGTGCCAGCTCACCACGAAGGGAAGAGACCCAGTACTTC. This codes for CASSPRREETQYF.

The rearrangement uses TRBV5-1 and TRBJ2-3, with TRBD1 matching 7 bases. The germline gives CDR1 SGHRS, CDR2 YFSETQ. J was trimmed by 2 bases and V by 3 bases; bases with no gene match: 3. The CDR3 spans 14 residues. The CDR3 coding sequence is TGCGCCAGCAGCTGGGGGACAGTCACAGATACGCAGTATTTT. Translation gives CASSWGTVTDTQYF.

This clonotype was observed at least ten times. V is TRBV4-3 and J is TRBJ1-2; D might be TRBD1 (5 bases). This CDR3 is built from 15 residues. V lost 0 bases and J lost 4, with 12 bases in between. Germline CDR1 and CDR2: LGHNA and YSLEER. The CDR3 DNA is TGCGCCAGCAGCCAAGATTACCTGGGGCCCTATGGCTACACCTTC. Protein sequence: CASSQDYLGPYGYTF.

V gene TRBV7-9 combines with J gene TRBJ1-4; no reliable D call. The CDR3 covers 14 residues. Germline CDR1 SEHNR, CDR2 FQNEAQ (reference sequence). The V and J ends lost 7 bases and 0 bases respectively, with 9 bases between them. In nucleotides, the CDR3 is TGTGCCAGCACCGCGTATGCAACTAATGAAAAACTGTTTTTT. Protein product: CASTAYATNEKLFF.

The J gene is TRBJ2-4, the V gene TRBV29-1; a possible D gene is TRBD2 (5 bases). Germline loops: CDR1 SQVTM, CDR2 ANQGSEA. The CDR3 covers 17 residues. The germline V and J ends were trimmed by 6 bases and 0 bases, with 21 bases remaining between them. The CDR3 is CSVSGEQLALAKNIQYF. The DNA of the CDR3 is TGCAGCGTCAGCGGCGAACAGTTAGCTTTAGCCAAAAACATTCAGTACTTC.

To note about this clonotype: The germline gene is not matched at one end of the junction; a read error may be the cause. The chain recombines TRBV4-1 with TRBJ2-5, with D unresolved. The CDR3 runs to 15 residues. Germline loops: CDR1 MGHRA, CDR2 YSYEKL. CDR3 sequence (DNA): TGCGCCAGCAGCCTACGGTGGCTGAACCAAGAGACCCATTACTTC. Its protein is CASSLRWLNQETHYF.

This clonotype was recorded many times. The gene calls are TRBV4-2 and TRBJ1-6; D remains ambiguous. The V and J ends lost 0 bases and 8 bases respectively, with 11 bases between them. The germline gives CDR1 LGHNA, CDR2 YNFKEQ. This CDR3 has 15 amino acids. CDR3 residues: CASSQEGGPYSPLHF. The CDR3 bases are TGTGCCAGCAGCCAAGAAGGTGGCCCTTATTCACCCCTCCACTTT.

The chain recombines TRBV15 with TRBJ1-1, with D possibly being TRBD1 (6 bases). The CDR3 sequence is 15 residues long. The germline V and J ends were trimmed by 3 bases and 0 bases, with 11 bases remaining between them. Germline loops: CDR1 LNHNV, CDR2 YYDKDF (reference sequence). CDR3 loop: CATSSTTGLNTEAFF. The CDR3 nucleotides read TGTGCCACCAGCAGTACGACAGGACTGAACACTGAAGCTTTCTTT.